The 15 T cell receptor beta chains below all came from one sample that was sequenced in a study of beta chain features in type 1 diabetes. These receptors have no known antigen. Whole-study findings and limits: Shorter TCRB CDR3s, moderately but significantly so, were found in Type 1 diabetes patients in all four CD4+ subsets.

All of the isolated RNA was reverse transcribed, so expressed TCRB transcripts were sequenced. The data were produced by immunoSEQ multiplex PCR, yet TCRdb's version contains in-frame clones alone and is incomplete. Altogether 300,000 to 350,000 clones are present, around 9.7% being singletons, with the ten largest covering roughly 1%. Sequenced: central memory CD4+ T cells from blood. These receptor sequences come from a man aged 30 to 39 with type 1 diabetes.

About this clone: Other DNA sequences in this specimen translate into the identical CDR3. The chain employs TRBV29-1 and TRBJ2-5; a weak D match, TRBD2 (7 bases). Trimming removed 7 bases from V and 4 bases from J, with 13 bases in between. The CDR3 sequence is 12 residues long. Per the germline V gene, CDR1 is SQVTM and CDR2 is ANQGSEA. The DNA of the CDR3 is TGCAGCGGTAGGGGGGGGCGAGAGACCCAGTACTTC. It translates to CSGRGGRETQYF.

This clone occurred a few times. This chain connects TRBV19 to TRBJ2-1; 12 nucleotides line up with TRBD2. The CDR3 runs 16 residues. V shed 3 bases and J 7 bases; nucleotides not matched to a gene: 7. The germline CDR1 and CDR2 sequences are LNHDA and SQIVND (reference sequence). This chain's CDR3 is CASSMGLAGIGNEQFF. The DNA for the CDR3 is TGTGCCAGTAGTATGGGACTAGCGGGTATCGGGAATGAGCAGTTCTTC. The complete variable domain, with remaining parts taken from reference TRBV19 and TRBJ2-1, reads DGGITQSPKYLFRKEGQNVTLSCEQNLNHDAMYWYRQDPGQGLRLIYYSQIVNDFQKGDIAEGYSVSREKKESFPLTVTSAQKNPTAFYLCASSMGLAGIGNEQFFGPGTRLTVL.

The CDR3 DNA reads TGTGCCAGTAGACGGAACTATGGCTACACCTTC. This encodes CASRRNYGYTF. The chain combines TRBV19 with TRBJ1-2; no reliable D call. This CDR3 contains 11 residues. The V gene lost 6 bases and the J gene lost 2 bases, with 4 bases spanning the gap. Germline V lookup: CDR1 LNHDA, CDR2 SQIVND (reference sequence).

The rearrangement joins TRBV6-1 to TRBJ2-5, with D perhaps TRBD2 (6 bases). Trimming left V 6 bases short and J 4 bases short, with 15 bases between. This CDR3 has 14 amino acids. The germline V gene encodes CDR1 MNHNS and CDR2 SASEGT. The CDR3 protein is CASRGGFPGETQYF. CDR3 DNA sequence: TGTGCCAGCAGAGGAGGGTTCCCGGGAGAGACCCAGTACTTC.

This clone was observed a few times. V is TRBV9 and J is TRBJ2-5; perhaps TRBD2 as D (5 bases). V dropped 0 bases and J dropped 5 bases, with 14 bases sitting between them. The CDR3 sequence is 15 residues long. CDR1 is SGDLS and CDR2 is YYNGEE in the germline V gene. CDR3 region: CASSVVEGRGETQYF. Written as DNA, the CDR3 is TGTGCCAGCAGCGTAGTCGAAGGCCGGGGTGAGACCCAGTACTTC.

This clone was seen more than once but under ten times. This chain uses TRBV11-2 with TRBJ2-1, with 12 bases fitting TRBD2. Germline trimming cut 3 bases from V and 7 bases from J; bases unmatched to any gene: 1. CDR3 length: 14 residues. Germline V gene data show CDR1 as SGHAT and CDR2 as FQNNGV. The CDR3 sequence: CASSFGLAGNEQFF. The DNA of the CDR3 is TGTGCCAGCAGCTTTGGACTAGCGGGGAATGAGCAGTTCTTC.

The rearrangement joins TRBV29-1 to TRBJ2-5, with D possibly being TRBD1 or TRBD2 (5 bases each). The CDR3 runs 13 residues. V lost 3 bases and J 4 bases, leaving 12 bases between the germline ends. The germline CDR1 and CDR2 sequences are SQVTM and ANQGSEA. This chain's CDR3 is CSVDRGVGETQYF. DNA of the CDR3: TGCAGCGTTGATAGGGGAGTTGGAGAGACCCAGTACTTC. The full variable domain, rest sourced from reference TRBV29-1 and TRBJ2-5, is SAVISQKPSRDICQRGTSLTIQCQVDSQVTMMFWYRQQPGQSLTLIATANQGSEATYESGFVIDKFPISRPNLTFSTLTVSNMSPEDSSIYLCSVDRGVGETQYFGPGTRLLVL.

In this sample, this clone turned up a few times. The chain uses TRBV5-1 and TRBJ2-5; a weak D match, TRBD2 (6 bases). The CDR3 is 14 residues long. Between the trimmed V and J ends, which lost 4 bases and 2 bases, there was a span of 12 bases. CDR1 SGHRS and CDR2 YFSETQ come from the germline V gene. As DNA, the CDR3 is TGCGCCAGCAGCCTCGGGACTCCACAAGAGACCCAGTACTTC. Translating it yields CASSLGTPQETQYF.

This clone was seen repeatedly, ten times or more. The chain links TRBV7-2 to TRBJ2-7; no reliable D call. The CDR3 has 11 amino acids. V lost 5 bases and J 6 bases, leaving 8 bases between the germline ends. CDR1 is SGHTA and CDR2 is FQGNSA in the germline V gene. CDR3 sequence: CASSPMGEQYF. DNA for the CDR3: TGTGCCAGCAGCCCTATGGGCGAGCAGTACTTC.

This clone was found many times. The CDR3 DNA follows: TGTGCCATCAGTGAGTCGTTCAAGGACAATGAGCAGTTCTTC. Its translation is CAISESFKDNEQFF. The chain recombines TRBV10-3 with TRBJ2-1, with no clear D. In germline, CDR1 is ENHRY, CDR2 SYGVKD. This CDR3 comprises 14 residues. V lost 0 bases, J lost 5 bases, and 8 bases lay in between.

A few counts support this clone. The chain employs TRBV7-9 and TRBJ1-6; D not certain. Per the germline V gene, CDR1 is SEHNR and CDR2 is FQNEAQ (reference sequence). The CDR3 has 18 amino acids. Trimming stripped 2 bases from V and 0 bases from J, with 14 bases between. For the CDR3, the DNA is TGTGCCAGCAGCTTACTGAGTGCGGGCAGCTCCTATAATTCACCCCTCCACTTT. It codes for CASSLLSAGSSYNSPLHF.

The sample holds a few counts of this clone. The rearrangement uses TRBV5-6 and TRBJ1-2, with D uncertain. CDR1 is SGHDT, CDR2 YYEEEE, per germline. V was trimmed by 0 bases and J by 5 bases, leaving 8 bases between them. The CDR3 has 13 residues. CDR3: CASSLGQEYGYTF. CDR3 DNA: TGTGCCAGCAGCTTGGGGCAGGAGTATGGCTACACCTTC.

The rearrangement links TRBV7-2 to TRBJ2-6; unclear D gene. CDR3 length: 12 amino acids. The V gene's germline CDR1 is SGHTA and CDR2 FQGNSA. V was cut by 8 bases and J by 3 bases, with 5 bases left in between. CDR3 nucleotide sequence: TGTGCCAGCCCGGATGGGGCCAACGTCCTGACTTTC. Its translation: CASPDGANVLTF.

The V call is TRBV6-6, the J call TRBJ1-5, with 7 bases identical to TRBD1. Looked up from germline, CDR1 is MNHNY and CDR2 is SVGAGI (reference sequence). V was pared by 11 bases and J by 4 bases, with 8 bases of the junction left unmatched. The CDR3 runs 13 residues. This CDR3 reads CAGRQGLNQPQHF. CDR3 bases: TGTGCCGGACGACAGGGCTTGAATCAGCCCCAGCATTTT.

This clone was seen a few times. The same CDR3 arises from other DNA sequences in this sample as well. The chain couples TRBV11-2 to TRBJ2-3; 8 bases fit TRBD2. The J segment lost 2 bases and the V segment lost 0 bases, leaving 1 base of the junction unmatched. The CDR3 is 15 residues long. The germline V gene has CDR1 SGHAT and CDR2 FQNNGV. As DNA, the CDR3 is TGTGCCAGCAGCTTAGACGGGGGGGCCACAGATACGCAGTATTTT. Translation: CASSLDGGATDTQYF.